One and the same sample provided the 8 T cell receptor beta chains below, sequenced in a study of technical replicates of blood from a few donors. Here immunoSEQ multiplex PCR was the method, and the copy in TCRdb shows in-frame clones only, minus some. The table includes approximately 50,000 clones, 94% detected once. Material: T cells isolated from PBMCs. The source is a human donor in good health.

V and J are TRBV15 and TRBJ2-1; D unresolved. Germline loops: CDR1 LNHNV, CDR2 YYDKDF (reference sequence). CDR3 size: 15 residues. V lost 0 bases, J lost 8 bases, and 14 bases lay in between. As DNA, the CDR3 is TGTGCCACCAGCAGAGATCTAAGTGCGATACATGAGCAGTTCTTC. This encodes CATSRDLSAIHEQFF.

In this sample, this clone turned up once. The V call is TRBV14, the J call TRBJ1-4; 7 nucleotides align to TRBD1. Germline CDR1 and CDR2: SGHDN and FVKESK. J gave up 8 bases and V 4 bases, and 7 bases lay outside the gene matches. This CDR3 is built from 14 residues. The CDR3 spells CASSPSWDREKLFF. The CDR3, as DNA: TGTGCCAGCAGCCCCTCGTGGGACAGAGAAAAACTGTTTTTT.

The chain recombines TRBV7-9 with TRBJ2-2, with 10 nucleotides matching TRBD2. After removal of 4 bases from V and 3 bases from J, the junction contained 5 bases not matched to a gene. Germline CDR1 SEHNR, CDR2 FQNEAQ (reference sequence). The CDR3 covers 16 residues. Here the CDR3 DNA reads TGTGCCAGCAGCTCCAGACTAGCGGGTTACACCGGGGAGCTGTTTTTT. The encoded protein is CASSSRLAGYTGELFF.

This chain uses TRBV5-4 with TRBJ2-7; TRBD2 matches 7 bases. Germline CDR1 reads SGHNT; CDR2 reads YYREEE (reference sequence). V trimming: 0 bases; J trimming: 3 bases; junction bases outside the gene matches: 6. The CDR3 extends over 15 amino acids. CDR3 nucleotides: TGTGCCAGCAGCTTGGGGGGGGGAGAATACTACGAGCAGTACTTC. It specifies CASSLGGGEYYEQYF.

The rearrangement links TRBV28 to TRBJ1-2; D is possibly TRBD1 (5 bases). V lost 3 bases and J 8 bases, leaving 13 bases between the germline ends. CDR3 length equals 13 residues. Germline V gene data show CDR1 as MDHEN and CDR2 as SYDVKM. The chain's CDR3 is CASSFSGASGYTF. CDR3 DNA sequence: TGTGCCAGCAGTTTCAGCGGGGCGAGCGGCTACACCTTC.

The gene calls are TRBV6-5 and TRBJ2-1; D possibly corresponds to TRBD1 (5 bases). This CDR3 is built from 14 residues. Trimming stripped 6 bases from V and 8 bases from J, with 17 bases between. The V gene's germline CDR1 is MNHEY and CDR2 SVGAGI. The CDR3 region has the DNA TGTGCCAGCAGCGAAGATCTCAGGGCGGATGAGCAGTTCTTC. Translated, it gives CASSEDLRADEQFF.

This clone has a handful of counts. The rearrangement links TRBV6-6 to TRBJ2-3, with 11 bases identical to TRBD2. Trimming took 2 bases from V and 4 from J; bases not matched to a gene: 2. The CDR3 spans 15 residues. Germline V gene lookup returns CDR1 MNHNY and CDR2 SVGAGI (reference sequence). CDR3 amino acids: CASSYPLAGADTQYF. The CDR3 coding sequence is TGTGCCAGCAGTTACCCACTAGCGGGAGCAGATACGCAGTATTTT.

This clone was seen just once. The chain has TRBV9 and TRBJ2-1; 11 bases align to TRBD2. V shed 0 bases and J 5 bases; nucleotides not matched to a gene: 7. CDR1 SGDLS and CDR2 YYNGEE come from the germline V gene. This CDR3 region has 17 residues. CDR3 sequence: CASSVALTSGVDNEQFF. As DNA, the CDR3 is TGTGCCAGCAGCGTAGCCCTGACTAGCGGGGTCGACAATGAGCAGTTCTTC.